This T cell receptor beta chain was identified during a study of T-cell reconstitution after alpha-beta-depleted transplantation in children. A remark on this clonotype: Its antigen is unknown.

During its preparation, the TCRbeta library received unique molecular identifiers. TCRdb fed the PCR reads into MiXCR, producing one record per CDR3 protein. The sample includes approximately 980,000 distinct CDR3 sequences, about 26% of them seen just once. Overall study findings and caveats: T-cell numbers and diversity one year post-transplant derived largely from freshly generated T cells. For some patients, TCRbeta diversity was high at day 60 because of recipient T cells and thymic progenitors that survived. At around two months after transplant, the alpha-beta T cells were reportedly derived from several hundred expanded clones that came from non-depleted graft cells.

This material consisted of PBMCs, mostly from graft donor cells, taken 360 days after TCRalphabeta/CD19-depleted stem cell transplant. The clonotype originates from a boy under two years old who had a stem cell transplant for SCID, so the T cells may come from the graft donor.

The CDR3: CASISWPTSTDTQYF. The CDR3 DNA sequence: TGTGCCAGCATTTCGTGGCCTACTAGCACAGATACGCAGTATTTT. The chain recombines TRBV6-5 with TRBJ2-3; D is uncertain. CDR1 and CDR2 from the germline V gene are MNHEY and SVGAGI. V was trimmed by 7 bases and J by 0 bases, leaving 14 bases between them. CDR3 size: 15 residues.